These 29 T cell receptor beta chains were sequenced from one sample in a study of cytomegalovirus exposure and HLA in healthy donors. This PCR relied on a set of 60 Vbeta primers and 13 Jbeta primers. Assay used: immunoSEQ multiplex PCR; TCRdb lists only in-frame clones, some missing. The sample lists around 190,000 clones, roughly 72% occurring once. Sequencing was carried out using PBMCs. The receptor set was obtained from a young man in good health and CMV-seronegative.

This clone came up once. The chain is built from TRBV28 and TRBJ2-7; 11 positions agree with TRBD2. The trim removed 5 bases at V and 4 bases at J, leaving 10 bases unmatched. This CDR3 is 16 amino acids long. Germline CDR1 and CDR2: MDHEN and SYDVKM. This CDR3 reads CASSPLTGLADYEQYF. The CDR3 nucleotides are TGTGCCAGCAGTCCGCTCACGGGACTAGCGGATTACGAGCAGTACTTC.

The chain uses TRBV7-9 and TRBJ1-1; D possibly corresponds to TRBD1 (5 bases). Germline values: CDR1 SEHNR, CDR2 FQNEAQ (reference sequence). Trimming removed 2 bases at V and 1 base at J, with 11 bases between. This CDR3 spans 15 amino acids. As DNA, the CDR3 is TGTGCCAGCAGCTTAACGGTGGGGGGGAACACTGAAGCTTTCTTT. Its translation is CASSLTVGGNTEAFF.

This sequence joins TRBV19 and TRBJ2-3; no reliable D call. This CDR3 is 14 amino acids long. Trimming removed 2 bases at V and 4 bases at J, with 10 bases between. Per the germline V gene, CDR1 is LNHDA and CDR2 is SQIVND (reference sequence). Here the CDR3 DNA reads TGTGCCAGTAGTATACGGCAGGTTGCAGATACGCAGTATTTT. Translating it yields CASSIRQVADTQYF.

The V call is TRBV4-1, the J call TRBJ2-7, with D tentatively TRBD1 (6 bases). The V gene's germline CDR1 is MGHRA and CDR2 YSYEKL. V was shortened by 5 bases and J by 2 bases, with 22 bases between the two germline ends. The CDR3 spans 17 residues. The CDR3 loop reads CASSERFLPDRAYEQYF. The CDR3 region has the DNA TGCGCCAGCAGCGAAAGATTCTTGCCGGACAGAGCCTACGAGCAGTACTTC.

The rearrangement links TRBV2 to TRBJ2-7; 8 bases are shared with TRBD2. The CDR3 runs 14 residues. Germline assignment: CDR1 SNHLY and CDR2 FYNNEI. V lost 4 bases to trimming and J lost 4 bases; unmatched junction nucleotides: 6. The CDR3 loop reads CASSARGRWYEQYF. Here the CDR3 DNA reads TGTGCCAGCAGTGCGCGCGGGAGGTGGTACGAGCAGTACTTC.

V usage is TRBV27 and J usage is TRBJ2-7, with TRBD2 matching 9 bases. The CDR3 consists of 15 residues. Germline CDR1 reads MNHEY; CDR2 reads SMNVEV (reference sequence). The ends lost 6 bases at V and 2 bases at J; junction bases unmatched: 8. In DNA form, the CDR3 reads TGTGCCAGCAGCGGTCTAGCGGGGACCGCCTACGAGCAGTACTTC. This gives the protein CASSGLAGTAYEQYF.

This chain uses TRBV27 with TRBJ2-2; unclear D gene. Germline CDR1 MNHEY, CDR2 SMNVEV (reference sequence). Trimming cost V 3 bases and J 0 bases, with 8 bases left between them. This CDR3 is built from 15 residues. This CDR3 is CASSLLNANTGELFF. CDR3 in DNA: TGTGCCAGCAGTTTGCTAAACGCGAACACCGGGGAGCTGTTTTTT.

The chain recombines TRBV7-3 with TRBJ2-1; TRBD2 is a possible D gene (5 bases). Germline V CDR1 and CDR2: SGHTA, FQGTGA. CDR3 size: 16 residues. V shed 4 bases and J shed 0 bases, with 13 bases lying between them. The CDR3 DNA reads TGTGCCAGCAGCTCACCGGACTCAGACTCCTACAATGAGCAGTTCTTC. Translation gives CASSSPDSDSYNEQFF.

This clone was counted between two and nine times. The chain uses TRBV7-9 and TRBJ2-7; 10 nucleotides align to TRBD1. The V segment lost 6 bases and the J segment 2 bases; nucleotides outside the gene matches: 10. The CDR3 totals 16 residues. Germline CDR1 and CDR2: SEHNR and FQNEAQ (reference sequence). In nucleotides, the CDR3 is TGTGCCAGCAGACCCACCGGGACAGGGGACCCCTACGAGCAGTACTTC. Translating it yields CASRPTGTGDPYEQYF.

The rearrangement uses TRBV11-2 and TRBJ2-6; D gene ambiguous. The CDR3 runs 16 residues. Between the trimmed V and J ends, which lost 8 bases and 4 bases, there was a span of 18 bases. The germline V gene has CDR1 SGHAT and CDR2 FQNNGV. This CDR3 is CASCLLSGPGANVLTF. The CDR3 bases are TGTGCCAGCTGCCTTTTGTCTGGCCCCGGGGCCAACGTCCTGACTTTC.

This chain connects TRBV27 to TRBJ2-5, with 8 bases matching TRBD1. V was pared by 4 bases and J by 5 bases, with 6 bases of the junction left unmatched. Germline loops: CDR1 MNHEY, CDR2 SMNVEV (reference sequence). The CDR3 length is 14 residues. In DNA form, the CDR3 reads TGTGCCAGCAGTTGGAGGCAGGGGGCCGAGACCCAGTACTTC. Encoded protein: CASSWRQGAETQYF.

The V call is TRBV5-4, the J call TRBJ1-1, with D tentatively TRBD1 (5 bases). Germline CDR1 reads SGHNT; CDR2 reads YYREEE (reference sequence). Trimming left V 3 bases short and J 1 base short, with 16 bases between. This CDR3 is built from 16 residues. CDR3 DNA sequence: TGTGCCAGCAGCTCCCCGGGACTCGGGAAGAACACTGAAGCTTTCTTT. Translating it yields CASSSPGLGKNTEAFF.

The chain is built from TRBV28 and TRBJ2-3; no firm D call. Germline V lookup: CDR1 MDHEN, CDR2 SYDVKM. The CDR3 sequence is 14 residues long. V gave up 2 bases and J gave up 0 bases, with 6 bases separating them. CDR3 sequence (DNA): TGTGCCAGCAGTTTAGTCGGGAGCACAGATACGCAGTATTTT. Its translation: CASSLVGSTDTQYF.

V gene TRBV9 combines with J gene TRBJ2-2; D remains unclear. CDR3 size: 15 residues. CDR1 and CDR2 (germline): SGDLS, YYNGEE. V gave up 0 bases and J gave up 5 bases, with 11 bases separating them. CDR3 region: CASSVGHYGTGELFF. As DNA, the CDR3 is TGTGCCAGCAGCGTAGGACATTACGGTACCGGGGAGCTGTTTTTT.

The chain joins TRBV7-2 to TRBJ2-7; TRBD2 matches at 8 bases. CDR3 size: 15 residues. Looked up from germline, CDR1 is SGHTA and CDR2 is FQGNSA. Trimming removed 4 bases from V and 6 bases from J; junction bases left unmatched: 11. CDR3 region: CASSSPPGGLLEQYF. In nucleotides, the CDR3 is TGTGCCAGCAGCTCCCCCCCGGGAGGGCTCCTCGAGCAGTACTTC.

V and J are TRBV4-1 and TRBJ2-7, with D perhaps TRBD2 (5 bases). This CDR3 comprises 17 residues. Germline values: CDR1 MGHRA, CDR2 YSYEKL. Trimming removed 0 bases at V and 1 base at J, with 16 bases between. The CDR3 reads CASSQEKGFGVSYEQYF. CDR3 DNA sequence: TGCGCCAGCAGCCAAGAAAAGGGCTTCGGGGTTTCCTACGAGCAGTACTTC.

The chain joins TRBV4-2 to TRBJ1-1; 8 bases line up with TRBD1. The CDR3 is made up of 19 amino acids. The V gene end was trimmed by 3 bases and the J gene end by 6 bases; junction bases not matched to a gene: 21. From germline, CDR1 is LGHNA and CDR2 YNFKEQ. CDR3 sequence (DNA): TGTGCCAGCAGCCACCCATATTCGAACCCAGGGGGCGGATGGGCTGAAGCTTTCTTT. This encodes CASSHPYSNPGGGWAEAFF.

This chain uses TRBV6-1 with TRBJ1-1; D gene unclear. The V gene lost 5 bases and the J gene lost 1 base, with 11 bases spanning the gap. CDR3 length equals 14 residues. Per germline, CDR1 MNHNS and CDR2 SASEGT. The CDR3 DNA sequence: TGTGCCAGCAGTTATATCCGAGAGAACACTGAAGCTTTCTTT. Its translation: CASSYIRENTEAFF.

This clone was detected only once. J is TRBJ1-1 and V is TRBV27; D remains unclear. CDR3 length equals 13 residues. From germline, CDR1 is MNHEY and CDR2 SMNVEV (reference sequence). Trimming took off 1 base at V and 4 bases at J, with 7 bases between the two ends. The CDR3 spells CASSLLGSTEAFF. The CDR3, as DNA: TGTGCCAGCAGTTTATTAGGGAGCACTGAAGCTTTCTTT.

The chain is built from TRBV9 and TRBJ1-2; the match to TRBD1 covers 12 bases. The CDR3 contains 14 residues. The germline V gene encodes CDR1 SGDLS and CDR2 YYNGEE. Trimming took 4 bases from V and 8 from J; bases not matched to a gene: 6. CDR3 sequence reads: CASSQGQGAWGYTF. CDR3 nucleotides: TGTGCCAGCAGCCAGGGACAGGGGGCGTGGGGCTACACCTTC.

The chain couples TRBV5-1 to TRBJ1-1; TRBD1 matches 8 bases. Germline CDR1 and CDR2: SGHRS and YFSETQ. The CDR3 has 15 amino acids. Trimming cost V 4 bases and J 0 bases; bases outside gene matches: 5. The CDR3 is CASSQKQGVNTEAFF. The DNA of the CDR3 is TGCGCCAGCAGCCAAAAACAGGGGGTGAACACTGAAGCTTTCTTT. Full variable domain (missing parts from reference TRBV5-1 and TRBJ1-1): KAGVTQTPRYLIKTRGQQVTLSCSPISGHRSVSWYQQTPGQGLQFLFEYFSETQRNKGNFPGRFSGRQFSNSRSEMNVSTLELGDSALYLCASSQKQGVNTEAFFGQGTRLTVV.

The CDR3 DNA reads TGTGCCAGCAGTTTTTCATCCAGGGGCAATCAGCCCCAGCATTTT. This encodes CASSFSSRGNQPQHF. This chain connects TRBV28 to TRBJ1-5; weak D call: TRBD1 (5 bases). Trimming removed 3 bases at V and 2 bases at J, with 11 bases between. Germline-derived CDR1 and CDR2 are MDHEN and SYDVKM. The CDR3 length is 15 residues. Based on the CDR3 plus reference TRBV28 and TRBJ1-5, the full variable domain is DVKVTQSSRYLVKRTGEKVFLECVQDMDHENMFWYRQDPGLGLRLIYFSYDVKMKEKGDIPEGYSVSREKKERFSLILESASTNQTSMYLCASSFSSRGNQPQHFGDGTRLSIL.

The genes are TRBV5-5 and TRBJ1-6; D is ambiguous. Trimming took off 4 bases at V and 5 bases at J, with 16 bases between the two ends. The CDR3 covers 16 residues. The germline gives CDR1 SGHKS, CDR2 YYEKEE (reference sequence). CDR3 nucleotides: TGTGCCAGCAGCATCGACCCGATCCGGGATAATTCACCCCTCCACTTT. It translates to CASSIDPIRDNSPLHF.

The rearrangement links TRBV30 to TRBJ1-2; D unclear. Germline V lookup: CDR1 GTSNPN, CDR2 SVGIG (reference sequence). There are 13 residues in the CDR3. Trimming left V 3 bases short and J 2 bases short, with 10 bases between. The CDR3 here is CAWRPPLNYGYTF. The CDR3 nucleotides are TGTGCCTGGAGGCCCCCCCTAAACTATGGCTACACCTTC.

This chain joins TRBV29-1 and TRBJ1-1, with D maybe TRBD1 (5 bases). The CDR3 runs 13 residues. Trimming removed 7 bases at V and 1 base at J, with 13 bases between. CDR1 and CDR2 (germline): SQVTM, ANQGSEA. CDR3 loop: CSGSRASNTEAFF. CDR3 DNA sequence: TGCAGCGGTAGCAGGGCTTCGAACACTGAAGCTTTCTTT.

This clone was seen a few times. V usage is TRBV10-3 and J usage is TRBJ2-1, with D perhaps matching TRBD2 (5 bases). The V gene lost 2 bases and the J gene lost 7 bases, with 24 bases spanning the gap. The CDR3 has 18 amino acids. The germline gives CDR1 ENHRY, CDR2 SYGVKD. This CDR3 is CAISEPPGGAVLGNEQFF. Written as DNA, the CDR3 is TGTGCCATCAGTGAGCCCCCGGGCGGAGCGGTCCTTGGGAATGAGCAGTTCTTC.

The V gene is TRBV10-1, the J gene TRBJ2-2; tentative D call: TRBD2 (6 bases). The length of the CDR3 is 15 residues. V was clipped by 3 bases and J by 7 bases, with 15 bases between them. Germline V gives CDR1 WNHNN, CDR2 SYGVQD (reference sequence). CDR3 amino acids: CASSETEGSGGELFF. The CDR3 nucleotides are TGCGCCAGCAGTGAAACGGAGGGTAGCGGCGGGGAGCTGTTTTTT.

CDR3 DNA: TGTGCCAGCAGCCCGAGGGGGACAGATCAGCCCCAGCATTTT. The encoded protein is CASSPRGTDQPQHF. V usage is TRBV6-1 and J usage is TRBJ1-5; 7 bases are a match to TRBD1. Germline V gene data show CDR1 as MNHNS and CDR2 as SASEGT. Trimming at V came to 6 bases and at J to 5 bases, leaving 7 bases not matched to a gene. This CDR3 spans 14 amino acids.

The gene calls are TRBV28 and TRBJ1-5; D is possibly TRBD1 (6 bases). Germline V gives CDR1 MDHEN, CDR2 SYDVKM. Trimming removed 6 bases at V and 0 bases at J, with 12 bases between. The CDR3 has 15 residues. In DNA, the CDR3 is TGTGCCAGCAGATACTACAGGGCTAGCAATCAGCCCCAGCATTTT. Encoded protein: CASRYYRASNQPQHF.